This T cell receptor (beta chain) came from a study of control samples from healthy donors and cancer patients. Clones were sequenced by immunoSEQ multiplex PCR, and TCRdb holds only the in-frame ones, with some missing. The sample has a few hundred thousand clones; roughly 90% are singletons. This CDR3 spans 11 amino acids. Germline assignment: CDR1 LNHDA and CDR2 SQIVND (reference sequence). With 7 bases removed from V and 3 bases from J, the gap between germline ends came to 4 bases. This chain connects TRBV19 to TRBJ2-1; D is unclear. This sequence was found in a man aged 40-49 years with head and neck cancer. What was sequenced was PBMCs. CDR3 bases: TGTGCCAGTACCGACTACAATGAGCAGTTCTTC. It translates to CASTDYNEQFF.